The next 17 T cell receptor beta chains were all read from a single sample in a study of blood T cell repertoires in COVID-19. Profiling relied on immunoSEQ multiplex PCR, and the TCRdb table lists in-frame clones only, not all of them. The sample contains 350,000 to 550,000 clones, 87% of which appear only once. The specimen sequenced was PBMCs or T cells enriched from blood (not recorded which). The receptors here all came from a woman between 18 and 29 years old with acute COVID-19.

The chain employs TRBV25-1 and TRBJ1-2; no clear D. Trimming cost V 7 bases and J 3 bases, with 6 bases left between them. The CDR3 is 11 amino acids. The germline CDR1 and CDR2 sequences are MGHDK and SYGVNS. The CDR3: CASKWHYGYTF. The CDR3 DNA reads TGTGCCAGCAAGTGGCACTATGGCTACACCTTC.

The chain carries TRBV6-5 and TRBJ1-1, with D unclear. CDR3 size: 13 residues. Germline CDR1 is MNHEY and CDR2 is SVGAGI. V was cut by 5 bases and J by 0 bases, with 7 bases left in between. The CDR3 bases are TGTGCCAGCAGTCGCTACTTGAACACTGAAGCTTTCTTT. It specifies CASSRYLNTEAFF.

The chain combines TRBV19 with TRBJ1-1; D unresolved. The length of the CDR3 is 16 residues. Trimming pared 2 bases from V and 0 bases from J, leaving 13 bases between. Germline CDR1 LNHDA, CDR2 SQIVND (reference sequence). The chain's CDR3 is CASSISGYPMNTEAFF. Written as DNA, the CDR3 is TGTGCCAGTAGTATATCCGGGTACCCAATGAACACTGAAGCTTTCTTT.

The CDR3 loop reads CAISGQVNYGYTF. The CDR3, as DNA: TGTGCCATCAGTGGACAGGTGAACTATGGCTACACCTTC. V is TRBV10-3 and J is TRBJ1-2; a possible D gene is TRBD1 (6 bases). This CDR3 is built from 13 residues. V shed 4 bases and J shed 2 bases, with 8 bases lying between them. Looked up from germline, CDR1 is ENHRY and CDR2 is SYGVKD.

The chain uses TRBV7-6 and TRBJ2-1; TRBD2 might be the D (5 bases). Germline-derived CDR1 and CDR2 are SGHVS and FNYEAQ. The CDR3 runs to 14 residues. V was cut by 5 bases and J by 5 bases, with 13 bases left in between. CDR3 protein: CASSPSDWDNEQFF. The CDR3 DNA sequence: TGTGCCAGCAGCCCCTCGGACTGGGACAATGAGCAGTTCTTC.

The chain couples TRBV19 to TRBJ2-1; TRBD2 aligns across 8 bases. Germline CDR1 and CDR2: LNHDA and SQIVND (reference sequence). V lost 8 bases, J lost 4 bases, and 1 base stayed unmatched. This CDR3 contains 12 residues. The CDR3 loop is CASRGGYNEQFF. The CDR3 nucleotides are TGTGCCAGTCGGGGGGGGTACAATGAGCAGTTCTTC.

This chain connects TRBV7-2 to TRBJ1-4; TRBD1 agrees at 11 bases. The trim removed 5 bases at V and 7 bases at J, leaving 6 bases unmatched. CDR1 and CDR2 (germline): SGHTA, FQGNSA. The CDR3 has 15 amino acids. In DNA, the CDR3 is TGTGCCAGCAGCGAGGGGGACAGGGGGTTTGAAAAACTGTTTTTT. It codes for CASSEGDRGFEKLFF. Full variable domain (missing parts from reference TRBV7-2 and TRBJ1-4): GAGVSQSPSNKVTEKGKDVELRCDPISGHTALYWYRQSLGQGLEFLIYFQGNSAPDKSGLPSDRFSAERTGGSVSTLTIQRTQQEDSAVYLCASSEGDRGFEKLFFGSGTQLSVL.

The chain recombines TRBV7-9 with TRBJ2-1; 12 bases fit TRBD2. The germline V gene encodes CDR1 SEHNR and CDR2 FQNEAQ (reference sequence). The CDR3 consists of 15 residues. J was trimmed by 5 bases and V by 6 bases; bases with no gene match: 5. The CDR3 coding sequence is TGTGCCAGCAGGCGGACTAGCGGGGTAGACAATGAGCAGTTCTTC. Encoded protein: CASRRTSGVDNEQFF. Full variable domain (missing parts from reference TRBV7-9 and TRBJ2-1): DTGVSQNPRHKITKRGQNVTFRCDPISEHNRLYWYRQTLGQGPEFLTYFQNEAQLEKSRLLSDRFSAERPKGSFSTLEIQRTEQGDSAMYLCASRRTSGVDNEQFFGPGTRLTVL.

The count of this clone is one. This chain's CDR3 is CAWRYRANYGYTF. The CDR3 DNA sequence: TGTGCCTGGAGATACAGGGCCAACTATGGCTACACCTTC. The chain links TRBV30 to TRBJ1-2; D is possibly TRBD1 (6 bases). Deletions cut 3 bases from V and 2 bases from J, with 10 bases between. Germline V lookup: CDR1 GTSNPN, CDR2 SVGIG (reference sequence). The CDR3 runs to 13 residues.

This clone appeared a single time. This sequence joins TRBV19 and TRBJ2-5; D is possibly TRBD2 (6 bases). Germline V gives CDR1 LNHDA, CDR2 SQIVND (reference sequence). Deletions cut 4 bases from V and 5 bases from J, with 11 bases between. The CDR3 length is 13 residues. CDR3 nucleotide sequence: TGTGCCAGTAGTAACGGGGACTCGGAGACCCAGTACTTC. Its translation: CASSNGDSETQYF.

This clone has only one observation. The V gene is TRBV11-2, the J gene TRBJ1-1, with a tentative D call TRBD1 (5 bases). The CDR3 is made up of 15 amino acids. CDR1 is SGHAT and CDR2 is FQNNGV in the germline V gene. The V gene lost 0 bases and the J gene lost 0 bases, with 8 bases spanning the gap. The CDR3 loop reads CASSLEVTVNTEAFF. CDR3 in DNA: TGTGCCAGCAGCTTAGAGGTGACAGTGAACACTGAAGCTTTCTTT.

This clone was seen a few times. The J gene is TRBJ1-2, the V gene TRBV28, with a possible D match to TRBD1 (5 bases). The CDR3 spans 16 residues. V lost 7 bases to trimming and J lost 5 bases, with 23 bases between them. Per the germline V gene, CDR1 is MDHEN and CDR2 is SYDVKM. CDR3 nucleotide sequence: TGTGCCAGCACTCGCGCTCCTGGGTCCAGGGATTATGGCTACACCTTC. Translating gives CASTRAPGSRDYGYTF.

CDR3 residues: CATDLDGHPCTEAFF. The CDR3 nucleotides read TGTGCCACCGACCTAGACGGACACCCTTGCACTGAAGCTTTCTTT. V gene TRBV24-1 combines with J gene TRBJ1-1; a possible D gene is TRBD1 (5 bases). The germline V gene has CDR1 KGHDR and CDR2 SFDVKD. V shed 9 bases and J shed 4 bases, with 20 bases lying between them. This CDR3 is built from 15 residues.

The chain has TRBV7-9 and TRBJ2-7; 11 nucleotides line up with TRBD2. The CDR3 totals 16 residues. The V gene's germline CDR1 is SEHNR and CDR2 FQNEAQ (reference sequence). The V segment lost 5 bases and the J segment 0 bases; nucleotides outside the gene matches: 6. In DNA form, the CDR3 reads TGTGCCAGCAGCCCAGGACTAGCGGGCTTCTCCTACGAGCAGTACTTC. This codes for CASSPGLAGFSYEQYF. Full variable domain (missing parts from reference TRBV7-9 and TRBJ2-7): DTGVSQNPRHKITKRGQNVTFRCDPISEHNRLYWYRQTLGQGPEFLTYFQNEAQLEKSRLLSDRFSAERPKGSFSTLEIQRTEQGDSAMYLCASSPGLAGFSYEQYFGPGTRLTVT.

The chain has TRBV13 and TRBJ2-5, with 7 bases fitting TRBD2. V shed 8 bases and J 5 bases; nucleotides not matched to a gene: 11. Germline lookup yields CDR1 PRHDT and CDR2 FYEKMQ (reference sequence). CDR3 length: 14 amino acids. CDR3 sequence reads: CASLGRRESETQYF. The CDR3 coding sequence is TGTGCCAGCCTCGGGAGGAGAGAGTCGGAGACCCAGTACTTC.

The chain carries TRBV7-9 and TRBJ1-2, with D perhaps TRBD1 (6 bases). The CDR3 covers 11 residues. Trimming cost V 5 bases and J 8 bases, with 9 bases left between them. From germline, CDR1 is SEHNR and CDR2 FQNEAQ (reference sequence). The CDR3 reads CASSEGGGYTF. CDR3 nucleotides: TGTGCCAGCAGCGAAGGGGGAGGCTACACCTTC.

This chain links TRBV6-5 with TRBJ2-7; perhaps TRBD2 as D (5 bases). The CDR3 length is 13 residues. Trimming shortened V by 0 bases and J by 7 bases, and 10 bases separated the two germline ends. The germline V gene has CDR1 MNHEY and CDR2 SVGAGI. CDR3 in DNA: TGTGCCAGCAGTTACTCAGGGCCGGGGGAGCAGTACTTC. It codes for CASSYSGPGEQYF.